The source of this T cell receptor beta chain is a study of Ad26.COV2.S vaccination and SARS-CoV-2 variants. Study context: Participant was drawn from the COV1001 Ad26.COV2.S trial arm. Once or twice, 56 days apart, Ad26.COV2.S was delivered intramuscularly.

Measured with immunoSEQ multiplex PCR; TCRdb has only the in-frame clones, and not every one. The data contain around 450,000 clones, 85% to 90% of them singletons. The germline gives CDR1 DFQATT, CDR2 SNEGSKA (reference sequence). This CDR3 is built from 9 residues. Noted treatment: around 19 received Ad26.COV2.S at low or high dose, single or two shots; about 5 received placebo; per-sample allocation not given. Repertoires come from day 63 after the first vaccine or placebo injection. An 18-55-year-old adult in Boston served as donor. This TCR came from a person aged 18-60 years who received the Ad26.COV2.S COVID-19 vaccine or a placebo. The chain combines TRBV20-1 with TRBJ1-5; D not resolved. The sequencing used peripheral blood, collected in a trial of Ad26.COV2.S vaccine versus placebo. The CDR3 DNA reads TGCATTAGCTCTGCGCCCCAGCATTTT. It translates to CISSAPQHF.